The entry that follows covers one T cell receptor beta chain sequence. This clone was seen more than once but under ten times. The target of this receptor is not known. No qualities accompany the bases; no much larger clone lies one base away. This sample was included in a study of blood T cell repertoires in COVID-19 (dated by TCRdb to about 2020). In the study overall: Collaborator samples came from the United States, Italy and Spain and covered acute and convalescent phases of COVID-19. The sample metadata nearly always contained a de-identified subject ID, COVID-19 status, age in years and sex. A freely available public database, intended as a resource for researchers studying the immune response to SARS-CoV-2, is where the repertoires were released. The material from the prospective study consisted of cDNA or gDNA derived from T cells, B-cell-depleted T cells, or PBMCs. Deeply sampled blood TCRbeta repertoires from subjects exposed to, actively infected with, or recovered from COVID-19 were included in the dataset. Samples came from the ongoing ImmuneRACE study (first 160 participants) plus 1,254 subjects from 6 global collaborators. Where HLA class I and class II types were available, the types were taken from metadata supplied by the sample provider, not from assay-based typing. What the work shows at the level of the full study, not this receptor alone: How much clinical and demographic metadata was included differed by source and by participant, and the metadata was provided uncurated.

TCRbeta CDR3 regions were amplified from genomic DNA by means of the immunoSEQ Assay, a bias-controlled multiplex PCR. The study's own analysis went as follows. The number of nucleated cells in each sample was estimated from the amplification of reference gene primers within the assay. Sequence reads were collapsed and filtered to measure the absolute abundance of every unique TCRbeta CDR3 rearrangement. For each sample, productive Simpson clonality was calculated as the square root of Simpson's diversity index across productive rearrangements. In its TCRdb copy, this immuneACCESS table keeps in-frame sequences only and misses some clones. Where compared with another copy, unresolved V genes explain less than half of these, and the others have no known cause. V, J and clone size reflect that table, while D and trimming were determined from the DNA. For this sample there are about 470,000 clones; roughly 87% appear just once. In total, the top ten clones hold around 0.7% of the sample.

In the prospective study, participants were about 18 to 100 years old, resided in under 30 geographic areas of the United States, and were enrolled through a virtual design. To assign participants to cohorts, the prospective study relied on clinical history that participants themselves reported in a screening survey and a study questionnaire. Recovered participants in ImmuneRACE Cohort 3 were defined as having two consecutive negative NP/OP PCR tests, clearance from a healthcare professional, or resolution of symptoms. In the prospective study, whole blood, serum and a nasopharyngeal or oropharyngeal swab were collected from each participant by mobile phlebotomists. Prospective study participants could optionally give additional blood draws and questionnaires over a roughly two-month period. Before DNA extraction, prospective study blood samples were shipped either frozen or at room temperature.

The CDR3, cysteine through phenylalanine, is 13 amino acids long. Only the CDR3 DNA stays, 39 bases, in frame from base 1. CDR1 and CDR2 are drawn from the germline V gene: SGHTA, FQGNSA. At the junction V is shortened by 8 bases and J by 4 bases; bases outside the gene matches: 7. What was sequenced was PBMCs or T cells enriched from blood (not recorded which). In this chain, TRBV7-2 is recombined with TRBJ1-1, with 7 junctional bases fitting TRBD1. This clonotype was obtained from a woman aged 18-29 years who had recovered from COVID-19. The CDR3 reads CASGRQGSTEAFF. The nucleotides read TGTGCCAGCGGAAGACAGGGATCCACTGAAGCTTTCTTT.